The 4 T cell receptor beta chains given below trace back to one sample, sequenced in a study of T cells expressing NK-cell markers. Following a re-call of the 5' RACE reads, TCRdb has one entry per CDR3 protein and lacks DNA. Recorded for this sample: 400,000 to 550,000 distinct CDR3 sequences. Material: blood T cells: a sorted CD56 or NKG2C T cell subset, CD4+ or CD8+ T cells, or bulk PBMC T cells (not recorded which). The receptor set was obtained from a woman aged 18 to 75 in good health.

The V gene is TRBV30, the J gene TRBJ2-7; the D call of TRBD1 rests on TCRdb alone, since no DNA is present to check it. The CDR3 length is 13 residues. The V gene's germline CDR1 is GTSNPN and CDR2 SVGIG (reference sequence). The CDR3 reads CAWDPRAPYEQYF.

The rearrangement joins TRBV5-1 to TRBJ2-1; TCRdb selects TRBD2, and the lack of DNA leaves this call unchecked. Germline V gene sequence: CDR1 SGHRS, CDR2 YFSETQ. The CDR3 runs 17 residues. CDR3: CASSLGGLAGQYNEQFF.

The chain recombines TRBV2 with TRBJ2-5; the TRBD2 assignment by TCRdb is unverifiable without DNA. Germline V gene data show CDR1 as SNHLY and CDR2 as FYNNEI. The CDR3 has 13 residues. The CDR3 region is CASREEGTETQYF.

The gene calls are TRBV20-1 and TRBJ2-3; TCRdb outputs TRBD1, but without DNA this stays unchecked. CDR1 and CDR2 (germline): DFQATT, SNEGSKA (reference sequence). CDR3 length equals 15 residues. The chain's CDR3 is CSAPSRQGLGDTQYF.